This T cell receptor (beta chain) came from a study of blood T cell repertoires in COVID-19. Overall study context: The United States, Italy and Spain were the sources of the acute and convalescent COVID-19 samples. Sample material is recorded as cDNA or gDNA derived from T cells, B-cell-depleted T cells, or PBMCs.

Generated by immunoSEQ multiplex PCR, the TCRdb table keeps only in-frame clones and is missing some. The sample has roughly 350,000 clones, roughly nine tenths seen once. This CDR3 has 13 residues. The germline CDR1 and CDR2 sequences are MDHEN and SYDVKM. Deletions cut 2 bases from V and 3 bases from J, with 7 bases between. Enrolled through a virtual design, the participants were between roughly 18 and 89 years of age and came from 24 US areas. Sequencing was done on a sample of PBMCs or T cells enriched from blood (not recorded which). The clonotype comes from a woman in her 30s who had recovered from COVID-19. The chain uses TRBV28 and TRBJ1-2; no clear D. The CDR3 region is CASSLDADYGYTF. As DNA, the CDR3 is TGTGCCAGCAGTTTAGATGCGGACTATGGCTACACCTTC.